The clone carrying this TCR beta chain showed up many times. Its cognate antigen is unknown. The data stem from a study of CD8 T cells in ankylosing spondylitis. Findings of the study overall: Peripheral blood samples showed relatively rare disease-linked clones, and these clones were CD8+. Apparently characteristic of ankylosing spondylitis blood was a TCR beta motif (fewer than ten highly homologous variants). Previously reported in reactive arthritis synovial fluid and blood were some of the motif variants.

With molecular barcodes, quantitative 5'-RACE was used to make the TCR beta libraries. TCRdb re-called the 5' RACE reads through MiXCR, storing one row per CDR3 protein. The profile shows under 300,000 distinct CDR3 sequences, about 10% of them singletons. V dropped 0 bases and J dropped 14 bases, with 11 bases sitting between them. The CDR3 has 13 residues. In germline, CDR1 is SGHTA, CDR2 FQGNSA. The source is a male donor with ankylosing spondylitis or in good health (not recorded which). The J gene is TRBJ1-6, the V gene TRBV7-2; D remains ambiguous. Source material: blood, either unsorted or a sorted T cell fraction (not recorded which). Here the CDR3 DNA reads TGTGCCAGCAGCTTAGCCCCCCTGGGAACCCTCCACTTT. Translation: CASSLAPLGTLHF.